The T cell receptor beta chain under discussion was sequenced for a study of T-cell memory formation after mild COVID-19. V gave up 4 bases and J gave up 2 bases, with 9 bases separating them. Looked up from germline, CDR1 is WSHSY and CDR2 is SAAADI. The CDR3 is 13 amino acids. In this sample, this clonotype turned up a few times. Its specificity is unknown. Findings and caveats of the study: Detection of some responders pre-infection suggested pre-existing cross-reactive memory T cells participated. Nothing confirmed that second-wave clones peaking on day 37 were specific for SARS-CoV-2.

Employing constant-segment primers, 5'RACE generated TCR alpha and TCR beta cDNA libraries bearing sample barcodes and UMIs. Using its own MiXCR run on the 5' RACE reads, TCRdb lists one record per CDR3 protein. The data show roughly 110,000 distinct CDR3 sequences, around a fifth seen once. The specimen was PBMCs or a T cell subset sorted from them (not recorded which). The chain uses TRBV10-2 and TRBJ2-7; D is unresolved. This receptor was taken from a man aged 18 to 35 who had mild COVID-19 (a few samples of this study predate the infection). Cell type and time point are not known. The CDR3 sequence: CASSGVIAYEQYF. CDR3 bases: TGCGCCAGCAGTGGAGTGATTGCCTACGAGCAGTACTTC.